The 28 T cell receptor beta chains given below trace back to one sample, sequenced in a study of blood T cells in healthy people across ages. A J-beta primer mix and a sample-barcoded 5' primer were used in a second PCR of roughly 6 to 11 cycles. In TCRdb, the 5' RACE reads were re-called with MiXCR into one record per CDR3 protein. The sample contains 1.5 million to 1.9 million distinct CDR3 sequences, approximately 43% of which appear only once. Input material: blood. The source of these receptors is a woman between 18 and 30 years old in good health.

The V gene is TRBV20-1, the J gene TRBJ2-5, with 7 bases identical to TRBD1. The CDR3 loop spans 13 amino acids. Germline values: CDR1 DFQATT, CDR2 SNEGSKA (reference sequence). Losses at the gene ends were 3 bases for V and 5 bases for J; bases not matched to a gene: 6. In DNA form, the CDR3 reads TGCAGTGCTAGTAGGGGGCAGCAGGAGACCCAGTACTTC. Its protein product is CSASRGQQETQYF.

The gene calls are TRBV5-1 and TRBJ2-3; 9 positions agree with TRBD2. CDR3 length equals 18 residues. Germline V gives CDR1 SGHRS, CDR2 YFSETQ. V lost 4 bases and J lost 2; bases outside the gene matches: 14. In nucleotides, the CDR3 is TGCGCCAGCAGCGATGGGGTAGGGACTAGCCGGGCCACAGATACGCAGTATTTT. Translation: CASSDGVGTSRATDTQYF.

This clonotype was seen only a few times. The rearrangement joins TRBV9 to TRBJ2-5, with D hard to call. The J call may be faulty, since TRBJ2-4 better matches the DNA end. The CDR3 length is 13 residues. The V gene's germline CDR1 is SGDLS and CDR2 YYNGEE. CDR3 sequence: CASSSSGTNIQYF. In DNA, the CDR3 is TGTGCCAGCAGCTCTAGTGGAACCAACATTCAGTACTTC.

This clonotype has more than one count but fewer than ten. The V gene is TRBV20-1, the J gene TRBJ1-4, with 12 bases aligning to TRBD1. Per germline, CDR1 DFQATT and CDR2 SNEGSKA (reference sequence). V lost 3 bases, J lost 15 bases, and 11 bases stayed unmatched. CDR3 length: 14 residues. Written as DNA, the CDR3 is TGCAGTGCTAGTGCTCGGGACAGGGGGCTCCAAGTGTTTTTT. Protein: CSASARDRGLQVFF.

This clonotype was observed a few times. The gene calls are TRBV12-3 or TRBV12-4 and TRBJ2-1; no firm D call. V was trimmed by 4 bases and J by 8 bases, leaving 15 bases between them. The CDR3 runs to 14 residues. This CDR3 is CASSSLIRHDEQFF. CDR3 sequence (DNA): TGTGCCAGCAGTTCCCTTATAAGGCACGATGAGCAGTTCTTC.

This rearrangement joins TRBV10-3 to TRBJ2-1; weak D call: TRBD2 (6 bases). The CDR3 extends over 16 amino acids. Germline V gene sequence: CDR1 ENHRY, CDR2 SYGVKD. With 4 bases removed from V and 6 bases from J, the gap between germline ends came to 19 bases. CDR3 sequence (DNA): TGTGCCATCAGTGCCTCACTAGGGAGGTTGGGCAATGAGCAGTTCTTC. As protein: CAISASLGRLGNEQFF.

This clonotype has ten or more counts. This chain joins TRBV4-1 and TRBJ2-3; weak D call: TRBD1 (5 bases). The CDR3 is 18 amino acids. V dropped 4 bases and J dropped 0 bases, with 20 bases sitting between them. Germline CDR1 reads MGHRA; CDR2 reads YSYEKL. CDR3 region: CASSPTGRLVTSTDTQYF. CDR3 DNA: TGCGCCAGCAGCCCCACAGGCCGGTTAGTTACTAGCACAGATACGCAGTATTTT.

The rearrangement joins TRBV27 to TRBJ1-2; tentative D call: TRBD1 (6 bases). CDR1 MNHEY and CDR2 SMNVEV come from the germline V gene (reference sequence). CDR3 length equals 15 residues. Trimming took off 4 bases at V and 4 bases at J, with 16 bases between the two ends. CDR3 sequence reads: CASSSTGWNRYGYTF. The CDR3, as DNA: TGTGCCAGCAGTTCTACAGGGTGGAATCGCTATGGCTACACCTTC.

V is TRBV7-9 and J is TRBJ1-2, with D unresolved. There are 12 residues in the CDR3. Between the trimmed V and J ends, which lost 7 bases and 8 bases, there was a span of 14 bases. CDR1 is SEHNR and CDR2 is FQNEAQ in the germline V gene (reference sequence). The CDR3 bases are TGTGCCAGCAACTCGATAGAGGTCGGCTACACCTTC. Translated, it gives CASNSIEVGYTF.

J is TRBJ1-1 and V is TRBV4-3, with 7 bases identical to TRBD1. The trim removed 4 bases at V and 10 bases at J, leaving 9 bases unmatched. CDR3 length: 13 amino acids. Germline V lookup: CDR1 LGHNA, CDR2 YSLEER. Here the CDR3 DNA reads TGCGCCAGCAGCCCAGAGGGGGCTAGCGCAGCTTTCTTT. Its protein product is CASSPEGASAAFF.

The rearrangement joins TRBV30 to TRBJ2-7, with 8 bases aligning to TRBD2. The DNA end favors TRBJ2-4, so the J call may be wrong. CDR3 length: 15 residues. The germline gives CDR1 GTSNPN, CDR2 SVGIG (reference sequence). The CDR3 nucleotides read TGTGCCTGGAGTACCCCAGGGACTAGACCGTACATTCAGTACTTC. Translating it yields CAWSTPGTRPYIQYF.

The rearrangement joins TRBV10-3 to TRBJ1-2; a possible D gene is TRBD1 (6 bases). V was cut by 0 bases and J by 5 bases, with 13 bases left in between. Germline V gene lookup returns CDR1 ENHRY and CDR2 SYGVKD. The CDR3 runs 15 residues. DNA of the CDR3: TGTGCCATCAGTGAGTCCGGGGGCGAGCTTTATGGCTACACCTTC. Residues: CAISESGGELYGYTF.

The J gene is TRBJ2-7, the V gene TRBV6-1; 8 bases align to TRBD2. The CDR3 is 14 residues long. Germline V gene lookup returns CDR1 MNHNS and CDR2 SASEGT. The ends lost 3 bases at V and 6 bases at J; junction bases unmatched: 7. The CDR3 sequence is CASSDPSGSSEQYF. The CDR3 DNA reads as TGTGCCAGCAGTGATCCCAGCGGGAGCTCCGAGCAGTACTTC.

The genes are TRBV27 and TRBJ1-6, with a weak D call TRBD1 (5 bases). The CDR3 length is 15 residues. Looked up from germline, CDR1 is MNHEY and CDR2 is SMNVEV (reference sequence). The germline V and J ends were trimmed by 0 bases and 4 bases, with 7 bases remaining between them. CDR3 coding DNA: TGTGCCAGCAGTTTATCGTGGGGGTATAATTCACCCCTCCACTTT. Protein: CASSLSWGYNSPLHF.

This clonotype occurred a few times. J is TRBJ2-7 and V is TRBV6-5; 11 positions agree with TRBD2. Germline trimming cut 3 bases from V and 0 bases from J; bases unmatched to any gene: 4. The CDR3 length is 16 residues. Germline CDR1 reads MNHEY; CDR2 reads SVGAGI. In nucleotides, the CDR3 is TGTGCCAGCAGTTATTCCGGGACTAGCGGCTCCTACGAGCAGTACTTC. Translated, it gives CASSYSGTSGSYEQYF.

The rearrangement uses TRBV7-9 and TRBJ2-2; perhaps TRBD2 as D (7 bases). Per germline, CDR1 SEHNR and CDR2 FQNEAQ (reference sequence). The CDR3 has 16 amino acids. Trimming took 2 bases from V and 3 from J, leaving 13 bases between them. CDR3 DNA: TGTGCCAGCAGCTTACCGGCGGGGGCCCACACCGGGGAGCTGTTTTTT. It translates to CASSLPAGAHTGELFF.

V and J are TRBV6-2 or TRBV6-3 and TRBJ2-1, with 14 positions matching TRBD2. CDR3 size: 18 residues. V shed 5 bases, J shed 1 base, and the junction held 7 bases outside the gene matches. Germline CDR1 reads MNHEY; CDR2 reads SVGEGT. The DNA of the CDR3 is TGTGCCAGCAGTGGGGGACTAGCGGGAGCCTTTTCCTACAATGAGCAGTTCTTC. It translates to CASSGGLAGAFSYNEQFF.

This clonotype was detected many times. The CDR3 here is CASSLARASGSTDTQYF. CDR3 DNA sequence: TGTGCCAGCAGTTTAGCGCGGGCTAGCGGGAGTACAGATACGCAGTATTTT. The chain combines TRBV12-3 or TRBV12-4 with TRBJ2-3; 10 bases align to TRBD2. CDR3 size: 17 residues. V lost 0 bases and J lost 3; bases outside the gene matches: 6.

This clonotype was recorded a few times. The genes are TRBV20-1 and TRBJ1-6; D possibly corresponds to TRBD1 (5 bases). This CDR3 comprises 15 residues. Between the trimmed V and J ends, which lost 6 bases and 4 bases, there was a span of 16 bases. Per the germline V gene, CDR1 is DFQATT and CDR2 is SNEGSKA (reference sequence). CDR3 loop: CSAPSGGHYNSPLHF. CDR3 nucleotides: TGCAGTGCCCCCTCAGGAGGACATTATAATTCACCCCTCCACTTT.

This clonotype was seen only a few times. V usage is TRBV12-3 or TRBV12-4 and J usage is TRBJ1-2; D remains unclear. Trimming removed 6 bases at V and 6 bases at J, with 17 bases between. This CDR3 comprises 14 residues. This CDR3 reads CASSLTLGVNGYTF. The CDR3 DNA reads TGTGCCAGCAGCCTTACGCTGGGCGTTAATGGCTACACCTTC.

V is TRBV20-1 and J is TRBJ2-5; unclear D gene. V shed 6 bases and J shed 11 bases, with 19 bases lying between them. Looked up from germline, CDR1 is DFQATT and CDR2 is SNEGSKA (reference sequence). The CDR3 has 12 residues. The CDR3 sequence is CSADGPGKEQYF. The CDR3 DNA reads as TGCAGTGCCGACGGCCCTGGGAAGGAGCAGTACTTC.

The chain uses TRBV3-1 and TRBJ1-2, with 7 positions matching TRBD1. Germline CDR1 is LGHDT and CDR2 is YNNKEL (reference sequence). After removal of 4 bases from V and 8 bases from J, the junction contained 7 bases not matched to a gene. The CDR3 has 13 residues. The CDR3 sequence: CASSPQTGKGYTF. The DNA of the CDR3 is TGTGCCAGCAGCCCGCAGACAGGGAAGGGCTACACCTTC.

The V and J genes are TRBV6-1 and TRBJ1-4, with 9 nucleotides matching TRBD1. The CDR3 is made up of 16 amino acids. The J segment lost 4 bases and the V segment lost 1 base, leaving 4 bases of the junction unmatched. The germline gives CDR1 MNHNS, CDR2 SASEGT. This CDR3 reads CASSEVRGQGNEKLFF. The CDR3 DNA is TGTGCCAGCAGTGAAGTGCGGGGACAGGGTAATGAAAAACTGTTTTTT.

This clonotype was counted many times. The chain recombines TRBV4-3 with TRBJ2-3; 11 positions agree with TRBD2. CDR1 is LGHNA and CDR2 is YSLEER in the germline V gene. This CDR3 spans 17 amino acids. Trimming removed 3 bases from V and 4 bases from J; junction bases left unmatched: 9. The chain's CDR3 is CASSQDAGTSGSDTQYF. The DNA of the CDR3 is TGCGCCAGCAGCCAGGATGCCGGGACTAGCGGTTCAGATACGCAGTATTTT.

In regard to this clonotype: At one end the junction does not follow the germline gene, possibly because of a read error. J is TRBJ2-5 and V is TRBV27; D gene ambiguous. The tail of the sequence fits TRBJ2-7 better, so the J call may be wrong. CDR1 and CDR2 (germline): MNHEY, SMNVEV (reference sequence). The CDR3 has 14 amino acids. The CDR3 DNA reads TGTGCCGGCAGTTTATCTCCCAGAACCTACGAGCAGTACTTC. Its protein is CAGSLSPRTYEQYF.

This chain uses TRBV28 with TRBJ1-6; TRBD1 matches at 8 bases. Trimming at V came to 4 bases and at J to 8 bases, leaving 10 bases not matched to a gene. Looked up from germline, CDR1 is MDHEN and CDR2 is SYDVKM. The CDR3 length is 16 residues. The CDR3 DNA is TGTGCCAGCAGTTCAAAGCCGACAGGGGTTGATTCACCCCTCCACTTT. It encodes CASSSKPTGVDSPLHF.

The V and J genes are TRBV7-8 and TRBJ2-5, with D unresolved. Germline-derived CDR1 and CDR2 are SGHVS and FQNEAQ. The CDR3 is 14 amino acids. Trimming pared 5 bases from V and 5 bases from J, leaving 15 bases between. The CDR3 here is CASSLSNVPETQYF. The DNA of the CDR3 is TGTGCCAGCAGCCTTTCCAACGTCCCGGAGACCCAGTACTTC.

This clonotype was found once. The genes are TRBV10-3 and TRBJ1-2, with D possibly matching TRBD1 (5 bases). Germline assignment: CDR1 ENHRY and CDR2 SYGVKD. The CDR3 is made up of 13 amino acids. V was shortened by 3 bases and J by 3 bases, with 8 bases between the two germline ends. CDR3 in amino acids: CAISEGQDYGYTF. The CDR3 DNA is TGTGCCATCAGTGAAGGACAAGACTATGGCTACACCTTC.